This T cell receptor (beta chain) emerged from a study of T cell responses to AZD1222 COVID-19 vaccine. Concerning this clone: Its target is not known.

Findings of the study overall: Spike was spanned by vaccine-associated CD4 TCRs, with dominance at 160-218 and 743-854.

From germline, CDR1 is MDHEN and CDR2 SYDVKM. The V end was cut by 7 bases, the J end by 8 bases, with 14 bases between. The CDR3 loop spans 12 amino acids. Combined were second doses at about 4 or about 12 weeks. Sequencing was performed with immunoSEQ multiplex PCR; in TCRdb, only in-frame clones are kept and a portion is missing. This sample has 100,000 to 150,000 clones, with around nine tenths found just once. The TCR sequence derives from an adult who received the AZD1222 COVID-19 vaccine. The sequenced sample was peripheral blood, obtained 28 days after the second AZD1222 dose. The chain is built from TRBV28 and TRBJ1-2; D is perhaps TRBD1 (6 bases). The CDR3 region is CASNLSGGGYTF. The CDR3, as DNA: TGTGCCAGCAACTTATCGGGGGGCGGCTACACCTTC.